This T cell receptor beta chain originates from a study of T cell clonotyping in hematopoietic cell transplantation. Broader study findings: CD4 and CD8 repertoire contributions could not be separated without sorting. At the given depth, recipient repertoires were over 95% de novo clonotypes. Recipient TCR diversity dropped after transplant; expanded clonotypes rose from day 30 to 180.

Repertoires were generated with immunoSEQ multiplex PCR, while TCRdb's copy carries only in-frame clones and drops some. The sample includes 35,000 to 45,000 clones, 90% to 95% of them seen just once. As to this clone: Its antigen is currently unknown.

This CDR3 has 14 amino acids. The germline gives CDR1 MNHEY, CDR2 SMNVEV (reference sequence). Trimming removed 5 bases at V and 0 bases at J, with 10 bases between. The sequenced material came from peripheral blood mononuclear cells. The chain recombines TRBV27 with TRBJ1-1; D gene unclear. The clonotype was recovered from a woman between 45 and 60 years old in good health. Some clones in this sample may be carry-over from other donors' samples. In DNA, the CDR3 is TGTGCCAGCAGTCCCTCCACAATGAACACTGAAGCTTTCTTT. Translation: CASSPSTMNTEAFF.